The 21 T cell receptor beta chains listed next were all sequenced from one sample in a study of T cells in localized non-small cell lung cancer. The assay was immunoSEQ multiplex PCR, and TCRdb's table has in-frame clones only and misses some. The sample has 2,000 or so clones; nearly 25% are singletons. Sequencing used lung tumor tissue, obtained before any cancer treatment. The receptors originated from a female donor at least 60 years old with stage I lung adenocarcinoma.

This clone has more than one count but fewer than ten. This rearrangement joins TRBV11-3 to TRBJ1-1; tentatively, D is TRBD1 (6 bases). V gave up 5 bases and J gave up 1 base, with 11 bases separating them. This CDR3 is built from 14 residues. The V gene's germline CDR1 is SGHNT and CDR2 YENEEA. The CDR3 sequence: CASSPGHANTEAFF. The CDR3 DNA sequence: TGTGCCAGCAGCCCGGGACATGCGAACACTGAAGCTTTCTTT.

The chain has TRBV30 and TRBJ2-7, with 11 bases fitting TRBD2. This CDR3 is 16 amino acids long. The V and J ends lost 4 bases and 2 bases, in that order; junction bases with no gene match: 10. Germline CDR1 GTSNPN, CDR2 SVGIG (reference sequence). The CDR3 loop reads CAWTIKGTSGTYEQYF. CDR3 nucleotide sequence: TGTGCCTGGACGATCAAGGGGACTAGCGGAACCTACGAGCAGTACTTC.

CDR3 DNA sequence: TGCGCCAGCAGCTTGAGCGACTCTGGGGCCAACGTCCTGACTTTC. Its translation: CASSLSDSGANVLTF. This chain uses TRBV5-1 with TRBJ2-6; D is uncertain. Trimming left V 1 base short and J 0 bases short, with 5 bases between. The CDR3 is made up of 15 amino acids. Germline lookup yields CDR1 SGHRS and CDR2 YFSETQ.

This clone was detected a few times. The rearrangement uses TRBV28 and TRBJ1-2; 9 bases agree with TRBD1. Germline CDR1 is MDHEN and CDR2 is SYDVKM. The CDR3 extends over 16 amino acids. With V trimmed by 4 bases and J by 6 bases, 12 bases remained unmatched. CDR3 in amino acids: CASSSHLQGASDGYTF. CDR3 coding DNA: TGTGCCAGCAGTTCCCACCTACAGGGGGCCTCGGATGGCTACACCTTC.

This clone was picked up a small number of times. The chain carries TRBV6-8 and TRBJ1-1, with D uncertain. Germline V gives CDR1 MNHGY, CDR2 SAAAGT. CDR3 length equals 13 residues. The V end lost 6 bases, the J end lost 3 bases, and 11 bases lay between the germline ends. The CDR3 spells CASSKQRYTEAFF. CDR3 DNA sequence: TGTGCCAGCAGCAAACAGCGATACACTGAAGCTTTCTTT.

This clone is medium-sized within its sample. This CDR3 is CASSGSIDRGSYEQYF. CDR3 in DNA: TGTGCCAGCAGTGGAAGTATAGACAGGGGGTCCTACGAGCAGTACTTC. The chain recombines TRBV9 with TRBJ2-7, with TRBD1 identical over 9 bases. The CDR3 is made up of 16 amino acids. Unmatched junction bases numbered 10, after V lost 5 bases and J lost 1 base. The germline V gene encodes CDR1 SGDLS and CDR2 YYNGEE.

This clone is labeled medium-sized. The V and J genes are TRBV11-3 and TRBJ1-1, with 7 positions matching TRBD1. This CDR3 has 14 amino acids. J was trimmed by 5 bases and V by 4 bases; bases with no gene match: 7. Germline-derived CDR1 and CDR2 are SGHNT and YENEEA. The CDR3 nucleotides read TGTGCCAGCAGCTCACCATACAGGGGAACTGAAGCTTTCTTT. It yields the protein CASSSPYRGTEAFF.

This clone ranks as large. The junction differs from germline at one of its ends, possibly a read error. The chain combines TRBV6-8 with TRBJ1-2, with unresolved D. The germline V gene has CDR1 MNHGY and CDR2 SAAAGT. The CDR3 spans 13 residues. The CDR3 region has the DNA TGTGCCAGCAGTTACGCAGCGGGGAGACATCTTTCCTTC. Translating gives CASSYAAGRHLSF.

This clone rates as large (0.1 to 1%). V and J are TRBV9 and TRBJ1-5, with D hard to call. The V gene's germline CDR1 is SGDLS and CDR2 YYNGEE. V was pared by 3 bases and J by 0 bases, with 7 bases between. The CDR3 covers 14 residues. The CDR3 protein is CASSDRYSNQPQHF. The DNA for the CDR3 is TGTGCCAGCAGCGACCGTTATAGCAATCAGCCCCAGCATTTT.

This clone showed up just a few times. V is TRBV9 and J is TRBJ2-6; the D is unclear. Germline lookup yields CDR1 SGDLS and CDR2 YYNGEE. The length of the CDR3 is 16 residues. Between the trimmed V and J ends, which lost 6 bases and 0 bases, there was a span of 13 bases. The CDR3 sequence is CASTASRVSGANVLTF. The DNA of the CDR3 is TGTGCCAGCACCGCGTCCAGAGTCTCTGGGGCCAACGTCCTGACTTTC.

This sequence joins TRBV30 and TRBJ2-5; TRBD2 might be the D (5 bases). The CDR3 covers 11 residues. CDR1 and CDR2 (germline): GTSNPN, SVGIG (reference sequence). With 5 bases removed from V and 4 bases from J, the gap between germline ends came to 8 bases. Written as DNA, the CDR3 is TGTGCCTGGGAACGGGGAGAGACCCAGTACTTC. Protein sequence: CAWERGETQYF.

This chain connects TRBV6-8 to TRBJ1-5; no clear D gene. The germline V and J ends were trimmed by 5 bases and 6 bases, with 11 bases remaining between them. The germline gives CDR1 MNHGY, CDR2 SAAAGT. This CDR3 has 13 amino acids. As DNA, the CDR3 is TGTGCCAGCAGTCCAATGCGGGGTCAGCCCCAGCATTTT. Translation gives CASSPMRGQPQHF.

The rearrangement links TRBV11-3 to TRBJ2-7; the match to TRBD2 covers 8 bases. The trim removed 0 bases at V and 5 bases at J, leaving 6 bases unmatched. CDR1 is SGHNT, CDR2 YENEEA, per germline. The CDR3 spans 15 residues. The CDR3 sequence: CASSLDPTGGHEQYF. CDR3 coding DNA: TGTGCCAGCAGCTTAGACCCCACGGGGGGGCACGAGCAGTACTTC.

This clone was found a few times. Written as DNA, the CDR3 is TGTGCCAGCAGTGATATGGGTGGGACCACTGAAGCTTTCTTT. As protein: CASSDMGGTTEAFF. The J gene is TRBJ1-1, the V gene TRBV6-8, with D possibly matching TRBD1 (5 bases). Trimming stripped 5 bases from V and 4 bases from J, with 14 bases between. From germline, CDR1 is MNHGY and CDR2 SAAAGT. The CDR3 runs 14 residues.

This clone has only a few counts. The rearrangement joins TRBV6-8 to TRBJ2-3; 9 bases line up with TRBD1. Trimming took 10 bases from V and 2 from J; bases not matched to a gene: 13. This CDR3 spans 16 amino acids. CDR1 and CDR2 (germline): MNHGY, SAAAGT. The CDR3 bases are TGTGCCATCGGTACCGGGGGACAGGGTTCCACAGATACGCAGTATTTT. Its translation is CAIGTGGQGSTDTQYF.

The gene calls are TRBV11-3 and TRBJ2-7; 10 bases are a match to TRBD2. The CDR3 has 16 amino acids. Germline CDR1 SGHNT, CDR2 YENEEA. After removal of 3 bases from V and 6 bases from J, the junction contained 11 bases not matched to a gene. The CDR3 region has the DNA TGTGCCAGCAGCTTCGAAAGCGGGAGGGCGGGCGTCGAGCAGTACTTC. As protein: CASSFESGRAGVEQYF. The variable domain in full, completed from reference TRBV11-3 and TRBJ2-7, reads EAGVVQSPRYKIIEKKQPVAFWCNPISGHNTLYWYLQNLGQGPELLIRYENEEAVDDSQLPKDRFSAERLKGVDSTLKIQPAELGDSAVYLCASSFESGRAGVEQYFGPGTRLTVT.

This clone was detected once. The rearrangement links TRBV30 to TRBJ2-1, with D hard to call. The CDR3 is 11 residues long. Germline CDR1 reads GTSNPN; CDR2 reads SVGIG (reference sequence). The germline V and J ends were trimmed by 1 base and 12 bases, with 10 bases remaining between them. This chain's CDR3 is CAWSGVDLQFF. The CDR3 DNA reads TGTGCCTGGAGTGGAGTGGACCTGCAGTTCTTC.

The table lists this clone with a few counts. The chain couples TRBV10-2 to TRBJ2-5; 7 nucleotides agree with TRBD1. The CDR3 totals 15 residues. CDR1 is WSHSY, CDR2 SAAADI, per germline. V gave up 2 bases and J gave up 2 bases; unmatched junction bases: 5. CDR3 region: CASSETTGFQETQYF. For the CDR3, the DNA is TGCGCCAGCAGTGAGACGACAGGGTTTCAAGAGACCCAGTACTTC.

This clone showed up just a few times. The chain uses TRBV6-8 and TRBJ2-5; D gene uncertain. Trimming removed 0 bases at V and 5 bases at J, with 4 bases between. CDR3 length: 12 residues. Looked up from germline, CDR1 is MNHGY and CDR2 is SAAAGT. The CDR3 nucleotides read TGTGCCAGCAGTTACTCATGGGAGACCCAGTACTTC. As protein: CASSYSWETQYF.

The chain has TRBV6-7 and TRBJ2-7; no definite D call. TRBV6-7 is annotated as an ORF whose role is uncertain. The V end lost 5 bases, the J end lost 1 base, and 9 bases lay between the germline ends. This CDR3 has 13 amino acids. CDR3 region: CASSPGLSYEQYF. CDR3 DNA: TGTGCCAGCAGTCCGGGCCTATCCTACGAGCAGTACTTC.

This clone is labeled as large. This chain joins TRBV6-8 and TRBJ2-7, with D unresolved. CDR1 and CDR2 (germline): MNHGY, SAAAGT. The length of the CDR3 is 12 residues. Trimming cost V 2 bases and J 2 bases, with 4 bases left between them. CDR3 nucleotide sequence: TGTGCCAGCAGTTACGGTCCCTACGAGCAGTACTTC. Encoded protein: CASSYGPYEQYF.